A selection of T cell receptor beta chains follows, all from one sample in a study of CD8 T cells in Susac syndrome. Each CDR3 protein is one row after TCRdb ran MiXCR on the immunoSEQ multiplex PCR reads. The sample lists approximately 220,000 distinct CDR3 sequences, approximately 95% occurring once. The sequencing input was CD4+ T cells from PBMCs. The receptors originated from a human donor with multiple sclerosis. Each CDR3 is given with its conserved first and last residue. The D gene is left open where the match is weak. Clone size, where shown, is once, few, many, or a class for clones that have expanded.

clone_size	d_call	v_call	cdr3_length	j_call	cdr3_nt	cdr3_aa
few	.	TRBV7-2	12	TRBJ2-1	TGTGCCAGCAGCTTGGGGTACAATGAGCAGTTCTTC	CASSLGYNEQFF
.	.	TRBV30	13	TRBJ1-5	TGTGCCTGGAGTGCGGGGCTCAATCAGCCCCAGCATTTT	CAWSAGLNQPQHF
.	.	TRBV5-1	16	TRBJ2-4	TGCGCCAGCAGCTTGGGGACGGAGATAGCCAAAAACATTCAGTACTTC	CASSLGTEIAKNIQYF
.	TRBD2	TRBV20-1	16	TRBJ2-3	TGCAGTGCTAGAGATCTGGCTAGCGGGGAGCCAGATACGCAGTATTTT	CSARDLASGEPDTQYF
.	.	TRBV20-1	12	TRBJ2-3	TGCAGTGTACTGGGGGACGCAGATACGCAGTATTTT	CSVLGDADTQYF
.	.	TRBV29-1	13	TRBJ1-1	TGCAGCGCAGCGGGACACCCGAACACTGAAGCTTTCTTT	CSAAGHPNTEAFF
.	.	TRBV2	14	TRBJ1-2	TGTGCCAGCAGTGAAGCGAACAGGTTCTATGGCTACACCTTC	CASSEANRFYGYTF
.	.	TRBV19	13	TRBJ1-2	TGTGCCAGTAGTATGGACGGACCCTATGGCTACACCTTC	CASSMDGPYGYTF
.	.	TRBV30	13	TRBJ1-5	TGTGCCTGGAGTGTAAATAGCAATCAGCCCCAGCATTTT	CAWSVNSNQPQHF
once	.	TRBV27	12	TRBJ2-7	TGTGCCAGCAGACCAAACTCCTACGAGCAGTACTTC	CASRPNSYEQYF
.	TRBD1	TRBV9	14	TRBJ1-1	TGTGCCAGCAGCGTTCTGGGACAGGGACTTGAAGCTTTCTTT	CASSVLGQGLEAFF
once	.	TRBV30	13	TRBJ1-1	TGTGCCTGGAGTGTAAGAGGGACGGGGGGAGCTTTCTTT	CAWSVRGTGGAFF
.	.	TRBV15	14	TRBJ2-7	TGTGCCACCAGCAGAGAGGCCTTAGCCTACGAGCAGTACTTC	CATSREALAYEQYF
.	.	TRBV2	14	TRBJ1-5	TGTGCCAGCAGTCTTGGCAGGGGCGGTCAGCCCCAGCATTTT	CASSLGRGGQPQHF
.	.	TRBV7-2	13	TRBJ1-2	TGTGCCAGCAGCCTAGATCCCGGCCCAATGTACACCTTC	CASSLDPGPMYTF
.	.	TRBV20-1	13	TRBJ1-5	TGCAGTGCTAGAGGATATTACAATCAGCCCCAGCATTTT	CSARGYYNQPQHF
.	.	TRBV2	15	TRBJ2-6	TGTGCCAGCAGCTCTACTAGCTCTGGGGCCAACGTCCTGACTTTC	CASSSTSSGANVLTF
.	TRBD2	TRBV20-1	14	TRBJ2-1	TGCAGTGCTAGTGTCGGGGGGTTTTACAATGAGCAGTTCTTC	CSASVGGFYNEQFF
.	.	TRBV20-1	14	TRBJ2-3	TGCAGTGCCACGGATGCACGAACCACAGATACGCAGTATTTT	CSATDARTTDTQYF
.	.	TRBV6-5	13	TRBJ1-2	TGTGCCAGCAGTTACTCAGGATCGAGTGGCTACACCTTC	CASSYSGSSGYTF
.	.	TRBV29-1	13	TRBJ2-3	TGCAGCGTTGAAGTGTTCGGCACAGATACGCAGTATTTT	CSVEVFGTDTQYF
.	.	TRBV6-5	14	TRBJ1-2	TGTGCCAGCAGTGACGGGTACCCGGGGCGAGGCTACACCTTC	CASSDGYPGRGYTF
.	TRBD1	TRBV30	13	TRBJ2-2	TGTGCCTGGAGTCTTAGGACAGGCGGGGAGCTGTTTTTT	CAWSLRTGGELFF
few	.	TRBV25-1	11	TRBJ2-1	TGTGCCAGCAGTGAGGGCTATGAGCAGTTCTTC	CASSEGYEQFF
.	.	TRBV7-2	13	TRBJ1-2	TGTGCCAGCAGCCGCAGAGGGCTCTATGGCTACACCTTC	CASSRRGLYGYTF
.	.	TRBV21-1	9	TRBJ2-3	TGTGCCGGCTCAGATACGCAGTATTTT	CAGSDTQYF
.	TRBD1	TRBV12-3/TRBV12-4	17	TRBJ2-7	TGTGCCAGCAGCCCCCAGTTTGGATCAGGGGGCGCCCACGAGCAGTACTTC	CASSPQFGSGGAHEQYF
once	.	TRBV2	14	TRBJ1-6	TGTGCCAGCAGTGATTATCGGGATAATTCACCCCTCCACTTT	CASSDYRDNSPLHF
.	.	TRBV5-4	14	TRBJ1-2	TGTGCCAGCAGCTTAGGAGGGCTGGCCTATGGCTACACCTTC	CASSLGGLAYGYTF
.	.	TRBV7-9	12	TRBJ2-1	TGTGCCAGCAGCATCAGTGGGAATGAGCAGTTCTTC	CASSISGNEQFF
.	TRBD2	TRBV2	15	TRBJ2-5	TGTGCCAGCACCCCGCGGAGCGGGGGGCAAGAGACCCAGTACTTC	CASTPRSGGQETQYF
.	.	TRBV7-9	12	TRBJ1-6	TGTGCCAGCAGCCCCCCCGGGTCACCCCTCCACTTT	CASSPPGSPLHF
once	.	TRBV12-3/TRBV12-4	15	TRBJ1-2	TGTGCCAGCAGTTTTTTTGGCGGCAGCACATCCTCCTACACCTTC	CASSFFGGSTSSYTF
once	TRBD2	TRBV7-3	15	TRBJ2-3	TGTGCCAGCAGCTTTCTAGCGGGGTACACAGATACGCAGTATTTT	CASSFLAGYTDTQYF
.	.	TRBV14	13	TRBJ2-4	TGTGCCAGCAGCCAAGGGATAGGGGACATTCAGTACTTC	CASSQGIGDIQYF
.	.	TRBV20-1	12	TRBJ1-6	TGCAGTGCCTCTGAATTGGGTTCACCCCTCCACTTT	CSASELGSPLHF
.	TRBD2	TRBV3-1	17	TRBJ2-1	TGTGCCAGCAGCCAAGAAGGCCTAGCGGGGGGTTTAAATGAGCAGTTCTTC	CASSQEGLAGGLNEQFF
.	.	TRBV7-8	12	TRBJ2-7	TGTGCCAGCAGCCGAAAAGCTTATGAGCAGTACTTC	CASSRKAYEQYF
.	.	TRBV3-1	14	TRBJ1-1	TGTGCCAGCAGCCCGGGACCTAAGAACACTGAAGCTTTCTTT	CASSPGPKNTEAFF
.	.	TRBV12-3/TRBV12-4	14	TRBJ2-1	TGTGCCAGCAGTTTGCTAGCGATTGGGGCTGAGCAGTTCTTC	CASSLLAIGAEQFF
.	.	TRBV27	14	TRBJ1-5	TGTGCCAGCAAAGGATCTGCCCTCAATCAGCCCCAGCATTTT	CASKGSALNQPQHF
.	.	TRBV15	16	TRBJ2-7	TGTGCCACCAGCTTCGGAGGGAACATCGGCTCCTACGAGCAGTACTTC	CATSFGGNIGSYEQYF
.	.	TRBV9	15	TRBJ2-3	TGTGCCAGCAGCGTAGAACCGGCAGGTACAGATACGCAGTATTTT	CASSVEPAGTDTQYF
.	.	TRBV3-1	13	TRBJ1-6	TGTGCCAGCAGCGACAGACCTAATTCACCCCTCCACTTT	CASSDRPNSPLHF
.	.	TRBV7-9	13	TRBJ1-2	TGTGCCAGCAGCTTGACCCAGGAACATGGCTACACCTTC	CASSLTQEHGYTF
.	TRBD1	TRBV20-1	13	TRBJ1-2	TGCAGTGCTAGAGTACAGGGGAGCTATGGCTACACCTTC	CSARVQGSYGYTF
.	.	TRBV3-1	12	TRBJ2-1	TGTGCCAGCAGCCAAGATACGTTTGAGCAGTTCTTC	CASSQDTFEQFF
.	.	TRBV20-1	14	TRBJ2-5	TGCAGTGCTGACCCCCCACTAGGGGGAGAGACCCAGTACTTC	CSADPPLGGETQYF
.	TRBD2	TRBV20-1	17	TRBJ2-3	TGCAGTGCTAGAGGACTAGCGGGGGGGCCTAACACAGATACGCAGTATTTT	CSARGLAGGPNTDTQYF
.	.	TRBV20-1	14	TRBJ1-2	TGCAGTGCTGAAGGACAGCCGGAACTATATGGCTACACCTTC	CSAEGQPELYGYTF
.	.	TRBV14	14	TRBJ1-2	TGTGCCAGCAGCCAAGCCCGTGGGAACTATGGCTACACCTTC	CASSQARGNYGYTF
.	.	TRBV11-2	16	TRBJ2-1	TGTGCCAGCAGCTTGGGTCCGGGGGGCAGTTACAATGAGCAGTTCTTC	CASSLGPGGSYNEQFF
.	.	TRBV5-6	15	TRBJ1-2	TGTGCCAGCAGCTTCGGACGGCTAGCTAACTATGGCTACACCTTC	CASSFGRLANYGYTF
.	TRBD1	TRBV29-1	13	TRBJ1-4	TGCAGCGGATCAGGGGGCATGGGTGAAAAACTGTTTTTT	CSGSGGMGEKLFF
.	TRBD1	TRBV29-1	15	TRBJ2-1	TGCAGCGCCCAGAGGGGGACAGGGATCTACAATGAGCAGTTCTTC	CSAQRGTGIYNEQFF
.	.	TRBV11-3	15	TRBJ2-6	TGTGCCAGCAGCTCAACACTGTGGGGGGCCAACGTCCTGACTTTC	CASSSTLWGANVLTF
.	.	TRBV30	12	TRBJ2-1	TGTGCCTGGAGTGTACAGCTGGGGCGGAGATTCTTC	CAWSVQLGRRFF
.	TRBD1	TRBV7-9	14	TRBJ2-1	TGTGCCAGCAGCTCGGACAGGGGGCTCGATGAGCAGTTCTTC	CASSSDRGLDEQFF